This T cell receptor beta chain originates from a study of T cell repertoires in breast cancer. Study-wide context: On average each sample gave roughly 500,000 sequences, approximately 10 reads per cell. Findings and limits, study-wide: Varied nucleotide sequences encoding shared TCRs suggest antigen-driven selection and expansion. TRBV7 predominated among shared TCRs, possibly a bias from eight TRBV7 primers.

During the second nested PCR, blocking oligonucleotides suppressed genes that were not paired. TCRdb itself ran the emulsion pairing reads through MiXCR, one entry per CDR3 protein. The sample records approximately 37,000 distinct CDR3 sequences, 35% to 50% being singletons. The expanded emulsion RT-PCR method captured paired alpha and beta chains from CD8+ T cells. V was clipped by 3 bases and J by 4 bases; unmatched bases: 9. The CDR3 covers 15 residues. Germline V CDR1 and CDR2: DFQATT, SNEGSKA (reference sequence). Points on this clonotype: Its antigen is not identified.

Sequencing input: CD8+ T cells. The chain recombines TRBV20-1 with TRBJ2-3; TRBD2 agrees at 8 bases. This receptor was obtained from a pool of human donors with breast cancer or a healthy control (not recorded which). The DNA of the CDR3 is TGCAGTGCTAGTCAGGGCGGGAGGAGCGCAGATACGCAGTATTTT. Amino acids: CSASQGGRSADTQYF.